This paragraph covers one TCR beta chain sequence. What it binds is unknown. V was pared by 4 bases and J by 3 bases, with 6 bases of the junction left unmatched. This CDR3 has 15 residues. Germline lookup yields CDR1 PRHDT and CDR2 FYEKMQ (reference sequence). This sample stems from a study of cytomegalovirus exposure and HLA in healthy donors. General study points: It was reported that the classifier diagnosed cytomegalovirus status with high specificity and sensitivity in both the original and validation cohorts. Later, TCR association rates were found to vary by HLA locus, highest for DRB1 and lowest for HLA-C.

This PCR relied on a set of 60 Vbeta primers and 13 Jbeta primers. Only in-frame clones appear in the TCRdb table, and some are missing; sequencing was by immunoSEQ multiplex PCR. This sample has around 130,000 clones; just under 80% occur once, and the top ten carry roughly 5%. The V call is TRBV13, the J call TRBJ1-1; 9 bases match TRBD1. This receptor was obtained from a man between 25 and 39 years old in good health and CMV-seronegative. Sequenced input: PBMCs. CDR3 nucleotide sequence: TGTGCCAGCAGCTCGGGGACAGGGCAAGACACTGAAGCTTTCTTT. Protein sequence: CASSSGTGQDTEAFF.